This T cell receptor beta chain was obtained from a study of glioma-infiltrating T cells after dendritic cell vaccination. Study in general: Dendritic cell vaccination trial patients had either newly diagnosed or recurrent glioblastoma. Monocyte-derived dendritic cells, cultured approximately 7 days with IL-4 and GM-CSF, were pulsed with autologous tumor lysate.

Noted time point: after dendritic cell vaccination, including at tumor progression/relapse. Isocitrate dehydrogenase mutation was absent in all glioblastoma patients. Repertoires were generated with immunoSEQ multiplex PCR, while TCRdb's copy carries only in-frame clones and drops some. The table records 99,000 or so clones, around 89% of them present only once. The receptor comes from a human donor with glioblastoma. The specimen was blood, collected after dendritic cell vaccination.

The CDR3 sequence: CASSLRGGQGNNEQFF. The DNA of the CDR3 is TGTGCCAGCAGCTTAAGGGGGGGACAGGGAAACAATGAGCAGTTCTTC. This chain uses TRBV11-3 with TRBJ2-1, with 9 bases matching TRBD1. The CDR3 totals 16 residues. Looked up from germline, CDR1 is SGHNT and CDR2 is YENEEA. With V trimmed by 2 bases and J by 5 bases, 7 bases remained unmatched.